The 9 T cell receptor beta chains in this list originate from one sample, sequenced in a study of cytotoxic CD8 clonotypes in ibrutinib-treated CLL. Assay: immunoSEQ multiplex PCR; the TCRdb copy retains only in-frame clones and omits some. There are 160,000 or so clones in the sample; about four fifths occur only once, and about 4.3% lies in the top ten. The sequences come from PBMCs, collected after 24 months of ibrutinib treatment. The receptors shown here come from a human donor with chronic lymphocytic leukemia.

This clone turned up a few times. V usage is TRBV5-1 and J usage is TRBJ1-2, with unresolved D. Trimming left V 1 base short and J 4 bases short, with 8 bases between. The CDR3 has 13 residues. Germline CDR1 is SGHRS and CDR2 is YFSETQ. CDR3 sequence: CASSLRESYGYTF. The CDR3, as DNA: TGCGCCAGCAGCTTGAGGGAGAGCTATGGCTACACCTTC.

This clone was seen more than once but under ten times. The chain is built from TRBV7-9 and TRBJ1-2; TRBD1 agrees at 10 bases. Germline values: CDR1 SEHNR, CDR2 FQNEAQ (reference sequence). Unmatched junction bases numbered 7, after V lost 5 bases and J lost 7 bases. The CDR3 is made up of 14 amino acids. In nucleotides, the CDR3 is TGTGCCAGCAGCCAACGGACAGGGGGATTTGGCTACACCTTC. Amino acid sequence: CASSQRTGGFGYTF.

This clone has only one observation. The CDR3 loop is CASSPRDRGYCGYTF. The CDR3 DNA sequence: TGTGCCAGCAGCCCTCGGGACAGGGGATATTGTGGCTACACCTTC. The chain recombines TRBV21-1 with TRBJ1-2; the table's TRBD1 call for D was not verified on the DNA. TRBV21-1 is a documented pseudogene. This CDR3 is 15 amino acids long.

The CDR3 DNA reads TGTGCCAGCAGCAAAAGCAGCGGGACAGGGACTGAAGCTTTCTTT. Amino acids: CASSKSSGTGTEAFF. The chain links TRBV6-5 to TRBJ1-1, with TRBD1 identical over 9 bases. The CDR3 is made up of 15 amino acids. V trimming: 6 bases; J trimming: 5 bases; junction bases outside the gene matches: 10. CDR1 and CDR2 from the germline V gene are MNHEY and SVGAGI.

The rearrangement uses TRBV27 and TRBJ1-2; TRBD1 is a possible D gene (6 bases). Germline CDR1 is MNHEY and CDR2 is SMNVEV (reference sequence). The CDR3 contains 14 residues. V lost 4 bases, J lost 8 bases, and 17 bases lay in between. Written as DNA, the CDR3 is TGTGCCAGCAGTTCACTGGGGGCAGGCGGAGGCTACACCTTC. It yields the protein CASSSLGAGGGYTF.

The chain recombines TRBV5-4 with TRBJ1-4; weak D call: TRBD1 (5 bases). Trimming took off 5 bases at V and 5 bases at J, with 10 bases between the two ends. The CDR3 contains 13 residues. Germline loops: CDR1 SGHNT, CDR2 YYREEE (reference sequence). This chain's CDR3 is CASRGTENEKLFF. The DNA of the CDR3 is TGTGCCAGCAGGGGGACCGAGAATGAAAAACTGTTTTTT.

This CDR3 is CASSDSGRVYEQYF. The CDR3 bases are TGTGCCAGTAGTGATAGCGGGAGGGTCTACGAGCAGTACTTC. V is TRBV19 and J is TRBJ2-7; TRBD2 aligns across 11 bases. CDR3 size: 14 residues. CDR1 and CDR2 from the germline V gene are LNHDA and SQIVND (reference sequence). The V segment lost 5 bases and the J segment 3 bases; nucleotides outside the gene matches: 3.

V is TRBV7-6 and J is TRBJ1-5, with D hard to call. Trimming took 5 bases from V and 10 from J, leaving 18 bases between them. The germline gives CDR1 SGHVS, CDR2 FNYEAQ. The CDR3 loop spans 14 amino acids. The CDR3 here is CASSGGRGGIPQHF. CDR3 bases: TGTGCCAGCAGCGGAGGCCGGGGAGGAATTCCCCAGCATTTT.

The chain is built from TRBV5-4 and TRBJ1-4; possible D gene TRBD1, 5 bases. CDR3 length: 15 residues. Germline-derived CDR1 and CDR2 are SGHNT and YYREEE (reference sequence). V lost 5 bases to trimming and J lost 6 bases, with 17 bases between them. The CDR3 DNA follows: TGTGCCAGCAGACGGGGGGGGAGGAAGGATGAAAAACTGTTTTTT. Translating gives CASRRGGRKDEKLFF.